The 3 T cell receptor beta chains below come from one sample, sequenced in a study of cytomegalovirus exposure and HLA in healthy donors. TCRdb keeps only in-frame clones here, not all; method: immunoSEQ multiplex PCR. In the table there are some 100,000 clones, more than 75% of which are singletons. Input material: PBMCs. All receptors come from a young man in good health and CMV-seronegative.

This clone was seen once. The chain combines TRBV27 with TRBJ2-7, with a possible D match to TRBD1 (5 bases). V shed 5 bases and J shed 1 base, with 21 bases lying between them. The CDR3 contains 17 residues. Germline CDR1 is MNHEY and CDR2 is SMNVEV (reference sequence). CDR3 protein: CASSQGLRNPTSYEQYF. Here the CDR3 DNA reads TGTGCCAGCAGTCAGGGTTTGCGGAACCCTACTTCCTACGAGCAGTACTTC.

This clone has at least ten counts. The CDR3 coding sequence is TGTGCCAGCAGCCCCAATCCGGGGGTCGCCTACGAGCAGTACTTC. This translates into CASSPNPGVAYEQYF. The V call is TRBV5-4, the J call TRBJ2-7; TRBD2 is a possible D gene (6 bases). Trimming removed 4 bases from V and 2 bases from J, with 16 bases in between. Germline-derived CDR1 and CDR2 are SGHNT and YYREEE (reference sequence). This CDR3 region has 15 residues.

The chain couples TRBV7-6 to TRBJ2-1; 11 bases fit TRBD2. Germline loops: CDR1 SGHVS, CDR2 FNYEAQ. The CDR3 covers 21 residues. J gave up 0 bases and V 4 bases, and 17 bases lay outside the gene matches. As DNA, the CDR3 is TGTGCCAGCAGCTCTGTCAGGCCGGGACTAGCGGAAAAGAGCTCCTACAATGAGCAGTTCTTC. It codes for CASSSVRPGLAEKSSYNEQFF.